This record looks at one T cell receptor beta chain sequence and its context. The data belong to a study of blood T cells in healthy people across ages. Combining a sample-barcoded 5' primer with a J-beta primer mix, a second PCR ran for roughly 7 to 12 cycles. One entry per CDR3 protein results from TCRdb running MiXCR on the 5' RACE reads. The sample yields around 800,000 distinct CDR3 sequences, about 59% seen once. This receptor was obtained from a man aged 25-45 years in good health. What was sequenced was blood.

Here the CDR3 reads CASSFAGDSNQPQHF. The CDR3 DNA follows: TGTGCCAGCAGTTTCGCAGGGGATAGCAATCAGCCCCAGCATTTT. J is TRBJ1-5 and V is TRBV12-3 or TRBV12-4, with TRBD1 as a possible D gene (6 bases). The V end was cut by 3 bases, the J end by 0 bases, with 9 bases between. This CDR3 region has 15 residues.